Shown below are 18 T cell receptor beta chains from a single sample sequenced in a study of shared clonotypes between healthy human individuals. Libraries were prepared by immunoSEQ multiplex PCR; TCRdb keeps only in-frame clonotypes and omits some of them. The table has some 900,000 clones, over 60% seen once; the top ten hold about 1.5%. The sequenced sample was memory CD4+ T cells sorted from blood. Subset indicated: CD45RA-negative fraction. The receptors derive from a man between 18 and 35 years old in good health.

This CDR3 is CASSAAGGLADTQYF. The CDR3 region has the DNA TGTGCCAGCAGCGCAGCGGGAGGGCTTGCAGATACGCAGTATTTT. This chain connects TRBV9 to TRBJ2-3; TRBD2 aligns across 10 bases. Germline V gives CDR1 SGDLS, CDR2 YYNGEE. CDR3 size: 15 residues. The V and J ends lost 3 bases and 4 bases, in that order; junction bases with no gene match: 5.

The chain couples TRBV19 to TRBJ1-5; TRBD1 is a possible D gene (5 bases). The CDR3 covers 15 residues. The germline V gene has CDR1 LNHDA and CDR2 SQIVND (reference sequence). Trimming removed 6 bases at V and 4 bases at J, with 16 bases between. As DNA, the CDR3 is TGTGCCAGTAGCCAGATTGACAGTAATAATCAGCCCCAGCATTTT. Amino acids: CASSQIDSNNQPQHF.

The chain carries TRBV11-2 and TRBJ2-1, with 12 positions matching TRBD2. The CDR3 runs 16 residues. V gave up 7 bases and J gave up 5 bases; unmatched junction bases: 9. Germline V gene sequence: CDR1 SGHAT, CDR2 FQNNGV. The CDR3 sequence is CASNHLAGGQNNEQFF. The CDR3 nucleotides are TGTGCCAGCAACCACCTAGCGGGAGGGCAGAACAATGAGCAGTTCTTC.

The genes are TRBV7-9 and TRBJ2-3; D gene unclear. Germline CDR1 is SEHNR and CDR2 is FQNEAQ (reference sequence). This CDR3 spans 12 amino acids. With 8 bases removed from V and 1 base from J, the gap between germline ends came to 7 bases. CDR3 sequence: CASGSGTDTQYF. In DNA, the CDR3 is TGTGCCAGCGGCAGCGGCACAGATACGCAGTATTTT. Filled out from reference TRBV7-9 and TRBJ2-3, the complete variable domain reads DTGVSQNPRHKITKRGQNVTFRCDPISEHNRLYWYRQTLGQGPEFLTYFQNEAQLEKSRLLSDRFSAERPKGSFSTLEIQRTEQGDSAMYLCASGSGTDTQYFGPGTRLTVL.

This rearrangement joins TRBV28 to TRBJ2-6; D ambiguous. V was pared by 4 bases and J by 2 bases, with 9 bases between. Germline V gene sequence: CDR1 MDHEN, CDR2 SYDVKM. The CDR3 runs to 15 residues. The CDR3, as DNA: TGTGCCAGCAGTTCCTCCGGGCCTGGGGCCAACGTCCTGACTTTC. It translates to CASSSSGPGANVLTF.

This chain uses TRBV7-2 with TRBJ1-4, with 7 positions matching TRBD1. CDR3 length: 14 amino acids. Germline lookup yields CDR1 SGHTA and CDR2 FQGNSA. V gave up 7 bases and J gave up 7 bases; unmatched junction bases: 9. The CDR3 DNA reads TGTGCCAGCACGCAAGGGCCAGGGGGTGAAAAACTGTTTTTT. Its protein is CASTQGPGGEKLFF.

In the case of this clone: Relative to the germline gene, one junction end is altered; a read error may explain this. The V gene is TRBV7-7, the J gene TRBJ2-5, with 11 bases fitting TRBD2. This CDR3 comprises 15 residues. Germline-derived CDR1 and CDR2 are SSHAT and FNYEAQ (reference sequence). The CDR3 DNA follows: TGTGCTAGCAGCTTGGCTAGCGGGGGGCAAGAGACCCAGTACTTC. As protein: CASSLASGGQETQYF.

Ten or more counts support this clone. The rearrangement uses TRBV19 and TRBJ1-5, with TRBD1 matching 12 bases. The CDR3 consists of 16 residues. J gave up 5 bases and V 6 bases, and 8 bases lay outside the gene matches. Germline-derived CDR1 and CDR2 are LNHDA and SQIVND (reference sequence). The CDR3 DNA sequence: TGTGCCAGTAGGCGGGACAGGGGGCGCGGGGATCAGCCCCAGCATTTT. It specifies CASRRDRGRGDQPQHF.

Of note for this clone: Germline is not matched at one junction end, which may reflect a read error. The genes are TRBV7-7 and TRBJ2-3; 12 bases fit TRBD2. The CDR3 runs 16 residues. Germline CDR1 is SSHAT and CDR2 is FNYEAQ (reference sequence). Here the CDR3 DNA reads TGTGCTAGCAGCTTAGGGAGACTAGCGGGAGAAGATACGCAGTATTTT. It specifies CASSLGRLAGEDTQYF.

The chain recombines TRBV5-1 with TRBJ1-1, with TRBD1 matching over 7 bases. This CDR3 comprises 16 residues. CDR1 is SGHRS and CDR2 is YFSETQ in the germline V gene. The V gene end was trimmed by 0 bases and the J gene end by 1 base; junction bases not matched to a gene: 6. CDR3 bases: TGCGCCAGCAGCTTGGAGGGCAGGGGGGCGAACACTGAAGCTTTCTTT. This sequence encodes CASSLEGRGANTEAFF.

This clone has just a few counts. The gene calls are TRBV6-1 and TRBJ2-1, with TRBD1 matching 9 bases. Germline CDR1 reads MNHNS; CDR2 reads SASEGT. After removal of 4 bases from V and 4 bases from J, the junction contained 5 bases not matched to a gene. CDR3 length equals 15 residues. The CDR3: CASSAEGQGYNEQFF. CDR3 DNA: TGTGCCAGCAGTGCGGAGGGACAGGGATACAATGAGCAGTTCTTC.

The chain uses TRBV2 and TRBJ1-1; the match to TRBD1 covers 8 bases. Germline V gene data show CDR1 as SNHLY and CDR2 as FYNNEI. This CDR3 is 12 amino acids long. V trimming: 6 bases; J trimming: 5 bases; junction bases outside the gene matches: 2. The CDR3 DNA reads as TGTGCCAGCAGATGGACAGGGACTGAAGCTTTCTTT. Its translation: CASRWTGTEAFF.

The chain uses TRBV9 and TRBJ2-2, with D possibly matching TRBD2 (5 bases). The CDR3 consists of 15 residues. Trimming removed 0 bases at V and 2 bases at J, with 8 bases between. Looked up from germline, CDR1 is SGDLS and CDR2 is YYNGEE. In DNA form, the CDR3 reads TGTGCCAGCAGCGTAGACGGGGTAAACACCGGGGAGCTGTTTTTT. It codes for CASSVDGVNTGELFF.

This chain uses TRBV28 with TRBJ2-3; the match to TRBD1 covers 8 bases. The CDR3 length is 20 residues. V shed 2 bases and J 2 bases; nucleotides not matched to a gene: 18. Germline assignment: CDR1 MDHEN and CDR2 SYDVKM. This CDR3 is CASSLLSGAGGRSFTDTQYF. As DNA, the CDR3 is TGTGCCAGCAGTTTACTCAGTGGGGCAGGGGGCCGATCGTTCACAGATACGCAGTATTTT.

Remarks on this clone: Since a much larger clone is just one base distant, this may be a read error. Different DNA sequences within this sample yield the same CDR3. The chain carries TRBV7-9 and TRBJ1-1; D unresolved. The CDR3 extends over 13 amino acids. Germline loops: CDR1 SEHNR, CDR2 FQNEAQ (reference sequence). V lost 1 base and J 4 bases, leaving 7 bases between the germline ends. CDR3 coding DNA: TGTGCCAGCAGCTTAGACGGAGGCACTGAAGCTTTCTTT. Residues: CASSLDGGTEAFF.

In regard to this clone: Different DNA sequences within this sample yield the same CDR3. The CDR3 reads CSAGGTDTQYF. The DNA for the CDR3 is TGCAGTGCGGGGGGCACAGATACGCAGTATTTT. The chain joins TRBV20-1 to TRBJ2-3; D tentatively reads TRBD1 or TRBD2 (5 bases each). Germline CDR1 DFQATT, CDR2 SNEGSKA (reference sequence). This CDR3 is 11 amino acids long. The V and J ends lost 6 bases and 1 base respectively, with 5 bases between them.

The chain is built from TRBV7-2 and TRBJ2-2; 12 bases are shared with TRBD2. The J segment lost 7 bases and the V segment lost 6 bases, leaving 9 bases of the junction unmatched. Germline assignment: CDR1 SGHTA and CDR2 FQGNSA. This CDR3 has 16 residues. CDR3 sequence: CASSHGLAGPDGELFF. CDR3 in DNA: TGTGCCAGCAGTCACGGACTAGCGGGACCGGACGGGGAGCTGTTTTTT.

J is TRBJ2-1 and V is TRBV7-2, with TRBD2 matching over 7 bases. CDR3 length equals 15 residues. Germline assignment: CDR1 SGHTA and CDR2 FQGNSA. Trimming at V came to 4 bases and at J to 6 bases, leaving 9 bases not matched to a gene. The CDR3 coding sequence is TGTGCCAGCAGCTCCCAGGGAGGGTGGTCCAATGAGCAGTTCTTC. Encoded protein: CASSSQGGWSNEQFF. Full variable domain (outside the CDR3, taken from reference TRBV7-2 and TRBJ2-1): GAGVSQSPSNKVTEKGKDVELRCDPISGHTALYWYRQSLGQGLEFLIYFQGNSAPDKSGLPSDRFSAERTGGSVSTLTIQRTQQEDSAVYLCASSSQGGWSNEQFFGPGTRLTVL.